These 5 T cell receptor delta chains were sequenced from one sample in a study of γδ T cells in repeated Plasmodium falciparum infection. Flow sorting of PBMC yielded separate Vgamma9/Vdelta2+ and Vdelta2-negative gammadelta T cell populations for bulk repertoire analysis. TCRdb reran clone calling via CATT on the multiplex PCR reads. Of 50,000 to 65,000 delta-chain clones in the sample, approximately 1.7% are singletons; the top ten hold over 14%. Sequencing was performed on gamma-delta T cells from blood. The origin of the receptors is a pool of human donors (malaria-infected and uninfected, not separated).

Concerning this clone itself: The protein held in TCRdb is that of a much larger clone and does not match this DNA's translation at residue 4, likely because of a read error; the protein shown is translated from the DNA. V gene TRDV1 combines with J gene TRDJ1, with 11 bases identical to TRDD3. The J gene, not given by TCRdb, was assigned here from a germline match of the nucleotide sequence. Looked up from germline, CDR1 is TSWWSYY and CDR2 is QGS. The CDR3 consists of 23 residues. DNA for the CDR3: TGTGCTCTTGAGGAACTCTTTCCTACGAGGACCCTAAACTGGGGGATAGACACCGATAAACTCATCTTT. The encoded protein is CALEELFPTRTLNWGIDTDKLIF.

This clone was counted at least ten times. It differs at one base from a far larger clone, so likely a read error. This CDR3 is also generated by other DNA sequences in the sample. V usage is TRDV1 and J usage is TRDJ1, with 12 positions matching TRDD3. Germline values: CDR1 TSWWSYY, CDR2 QGS. The CDR3 is 19 residues long. Here the CDR3 reads CALGIRGYWGIQPTDKLIF. The CDR3 DNA sequence: TGTGCTCTTGGGATAAGGGGCTACTGGGGGATACAACCCACCGATAAGCTCATCTTT.

Regarding this clone: The TCRdb protein, from a much larger clone, departs from this DNA's translation at residue 5, likely by read error; the protein shown derives from the DNA. The rearrangement links TRDV1 to TRDJ1; 9 positions match TRDD3. Since TCRdb gives no J gene, matching the DNA to germline was used here to assign it. CDR1 TSWWSYY and CDR2 QGS come from the germline V gene. Germline trimming cut 4 bases from V and 0 bases from J; bases unmatched to any gene: 15. The CDR3 totals 19 residues. In DNA form, the CDR3 reads TGTGCTCTTGGGGGACCACCCCACTTACTGGGGGACTACACCGATAAACTCATCTTT. This gives the protein CALGGPPHLLGDYTDKLIF.

Details on this clone: The protein held in TCRdb is that of a much larger clone and does not match this DNA's translation at residue 5, likely because of a read error; the protein shown is translated from the DNA. The chain is built from TRDV3 and TRDJ1, with 9 bases that match TRDD3. In the absence of a J gene in TCRdb, the DNA was matched to germline to assign it here. The CDR3 spans 19 residues. V trimming: 4 bases; J trimming: 9 bases; junction bases outside the gene matches: 30. Germline CDR1 TVYSNPD, CDR2 GDNSRS (reference sequence). CDR3 residues: CASTSSRPFYWGTHKELIF. The DNA for the CDR3 is TGTGCCTCCACTAGTTCCCGCCCTTTCTACTGGGGGACCCATAAAGAACTCATCTTT.

This clone was seen a handful of times. Only one base separates this from a far larger clonotype, so it likely reflects a read error. CDR3 in amino acids: CALGIDFLLRLTNTDKLIF. As DNA, the CDR3 is TGTGCTCTTGGGATAGACTTCCTACTCCGACTTACTAACACCGATAAGCTCATCTTT. The V gene is listed as TRDV1; no J gene was called; TRDD2, as called in the table, went unchecked against the DNA. The CDR3 loop spans 19 amino acids. Germline CDR1 reads TSWWSYY; CDR2 reads QGS.